A selection of T cell receptor beta chains follows, all from one sample in a study of vaccination effects on CD4 cells after COVID-19. Assay used: immunoSEQ multiplex PCR; TCRdb lists only in-frame clones, some missing. The table lists fewer than 25,000 clones, approximately 76% of them singletons. No antigen is known for these receptors. Source: CD4+ T cells from PBMCs cultured with SARS-CoV-2 spike peptides, taken before COVID-19 vaccination. These receptors were collected from a human donor who had a prior SARS-CoV-2 infection. Each CDR3 is given with its conserved first and last residue. A D gene is named only where the DNA matches it firmly. Clone size is stated in some rows and not others, as once, few, many or a class when expanded.

V	D	size	J	CDR3	DNA
TRBV7-7	NA	NA	TRBJ2-2	CASSLSPTGTNTGELFF	TGTGCTAGCAGCTTATCCCCCACAGGGACGAACACCGGGGAGCTGTTTTTT
TRBV19	TRBD1	NA	TRBJ1-2	CASSTKGQGSNYGYTF	TGTGCCAGTAGTACCAAGGGACAGGGTAGCAACTATGGCTACACCTTC
TRBV15	NA	NA	TRBJ2-1	CATSRGGLPVNEQFF	TGTGCCACCAGCAGAGGGGGACTGCCCGTGAATGAGCAGTTCTTC
TRBV12-3/TRBV12-4	TRBD1	hyperexpanded	TRBJ1-2	CASSSARGLGYTF	TGTGCCAGCAGTTCTGCCAGGGGGCTCGGCTACACCTTC
TRBV5-4	TRBD2	NA	TRBJ2-3	CASSPPGVAGGRADTQYF	TGTGCCAGCAGCCCGCCCGGGGTAGCGGGGGGGCGGGCAGATACGCAGTATTTT
TRBV5-1	TRBD2	NA	TRBJ2-7	CASSLVSAGGHEQYF	TGCGCCAGCAGCTTGGTTTCAGCGGGGGGGCACGAGCAGTACTTC
TRBV15	NA	NA	TRBJ2-7	CATSRDLLAHEQYF	TGTGCCACCAGCAGAGATTTACTAGCCCACGAGCAGTACTTC
TRBV2	TRBD2	once	TRBJ2-1	CASSEQRGTFGEQFF	TGTGCCAGCAGTGAACAGCGGGGCACCTTTGGTGAGCAGTTCTTC
TRBV5-1	TRBD1	NA	TRBJ1-2	CASSPGSGTVGTKNGYTF	TGCGCCAGCAGCCCCGGATCCGGGACAGTCGGAACGAAGAATGGCTACACCTTC
TRBV28	TRBD2	once	TRBJ2-2	CASTASGRDTNTGELFF	TGTGCCAGCACGGCTAGCGGGAGGGACACGAACACCGGGGAGCTGTTTTTT